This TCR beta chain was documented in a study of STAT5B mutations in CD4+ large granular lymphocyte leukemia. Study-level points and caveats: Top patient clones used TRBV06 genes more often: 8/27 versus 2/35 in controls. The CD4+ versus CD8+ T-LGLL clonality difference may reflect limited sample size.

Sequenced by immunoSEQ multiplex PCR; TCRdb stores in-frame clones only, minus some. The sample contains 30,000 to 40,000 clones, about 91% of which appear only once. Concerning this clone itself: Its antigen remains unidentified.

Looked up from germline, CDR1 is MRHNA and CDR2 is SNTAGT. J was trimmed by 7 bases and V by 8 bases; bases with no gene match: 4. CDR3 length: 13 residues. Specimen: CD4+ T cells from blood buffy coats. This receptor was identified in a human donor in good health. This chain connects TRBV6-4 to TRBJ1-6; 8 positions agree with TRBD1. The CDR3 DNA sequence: TGTGCCAGCTCAGGACAGGGCAATTCACCCCTCCACTTT. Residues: CASSGQGNSPLHF.